This TCR beta chain was recorded in a study of somatic mutations in cytotoxic T cells in rheumatoid arthritis. Overall study: Blood samples of about 30 ml were drawn from patients (in EDTA) right after diagnosis and before any treatment. Therapy with immunosuppressive drugs such as methotrexate, hydroxychloroquine and sulfasalazine accompanied the collection of follow-up samples.

The ends lost 4 bases at V and 2 bases at J; junction bases unmatched: 6. The CDR3 length is 15 residues. The germline V gene has CDR1 SGDLS and CDR2 YYNGEE. The data were produced by immunoSEQ multiplex PCR, yet TCRdb's version contains in-frame clones alone and is incomplete. The sample gives approximately 5,300 clones, approximately 80% of which show up once; roughly 70% is in the top ten. Details on this clone: Its antigen is still unknown.

The study, taken as a whole, reports: Age was associated with higher CD8+ clonality in rheumatoid arthritis patients, not in healthy controls.

The sequence came from a man aged 40-50 years with rheumatoid arthritis. This rearrangement joins TRBV9 to TRBJ2-3; 8 bases match TRBD1. Material: CD8+ T cells sorted from blood, obtained at a follow-up visit. The CDR3 sequence: CASSIGQGLTDTQYF. In DNA form, the CDR3 reads TGTGCCAGCAGCATTGGACAGGGTCTCACAGATACGCAGTATTTT.